A selection of T cell receptor beta chains follows, all from one sample in a study of CD8 T cells in ankylosing spondylitis. TCRdb ran MiXCR on the 5' RACE reads and lists one entry per CDR3 protein. The sample holds 150,000 to 200,000 distinct CDR3 sequences, about 20% seen once. Sequencing was performed on blood, either unsorted or a sorted T cell fraction (not recorded which). These TCRs come from a male donor aged 10 to 35 with ankylosing spondylitis or in good health (not recorded which). Each CDR3 is given without its conserved first and last residue. The D gene is left open where the match is weak.

j_call,cdr3_length,d_call,v_call,cdr3_aa
TRBJ2-1,18,TRBD2,TRBV10-1,ASSESRASGGPSKFNEQF
TRBJ2-1,9,NA,TRBV29-1,SVAAYNEQF
TRBJ2-1,15,TRBD2,TRBV24-1,ATRGRAGTSRNNEQF
TRBJ1-5,14,TRBD1,TRBV6-1,ASSAQGPGKIQPQH
TRBJ2-7,13,NA,TRBV20-1,SARERGGGTYEQY
TRBJ2-7,17,TRBD2,TRBV7-2,ASSFRAGLAGEGTYEQY
TRBJ2-4,17,NA,TRBV12-3/TRBV12-4,ASSLKGTGGGGAKNIQY
TRBJ2-3,15,TRBD2,TRBV20-1,SASGLAGGEGTDTQY
TRBJ1-2,10,NA,TRBV7-9,ASSAVNYGYT
TRBJ2-1,12,TRBD2,TRBV27,ASSYSGRDNEQF
TRBJ1-2,13,NA,TRBV4-3,ASSQDLKWSHGYT
TRBJ2-1,12,TRBD2,TRBV12-3/TRBV12-4,ASSLREGSQEQF
TRBJ1-2,11,NA,TRBV5-5,ASSPRTDYGYT